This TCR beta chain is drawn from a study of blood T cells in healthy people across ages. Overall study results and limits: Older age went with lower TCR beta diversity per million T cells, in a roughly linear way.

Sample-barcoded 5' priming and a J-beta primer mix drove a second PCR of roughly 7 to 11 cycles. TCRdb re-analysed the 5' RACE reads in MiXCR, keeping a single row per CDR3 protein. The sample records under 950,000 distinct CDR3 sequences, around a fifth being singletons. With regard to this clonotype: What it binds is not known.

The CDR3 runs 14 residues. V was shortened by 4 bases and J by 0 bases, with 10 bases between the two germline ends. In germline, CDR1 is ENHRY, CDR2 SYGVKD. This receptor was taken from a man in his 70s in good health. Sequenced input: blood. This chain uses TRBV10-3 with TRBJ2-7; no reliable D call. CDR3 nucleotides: TGTGCCATCAGTGGCACTGGCAGCTCCTACGAGCAGTACTTC. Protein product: CAISGTGSSYEQYF.